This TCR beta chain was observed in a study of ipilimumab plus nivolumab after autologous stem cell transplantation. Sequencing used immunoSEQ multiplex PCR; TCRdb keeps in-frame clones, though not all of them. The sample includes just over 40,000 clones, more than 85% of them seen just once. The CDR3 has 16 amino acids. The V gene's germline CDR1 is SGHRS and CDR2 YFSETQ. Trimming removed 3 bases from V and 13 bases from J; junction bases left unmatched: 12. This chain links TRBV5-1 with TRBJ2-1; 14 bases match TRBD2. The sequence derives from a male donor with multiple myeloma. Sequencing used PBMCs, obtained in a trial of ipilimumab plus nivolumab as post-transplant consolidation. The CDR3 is CASSSDRTSGGSEQFF. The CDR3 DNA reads TGCGCCAGCAGCTCCGACCGGACTAGCGGGGGGTCAGAACAGTTCTTC.